This TCR beta chain was sequenced during a study of shared clonotypes between healthy human individuals. The V end lost 1 base, the J end lost 2 bases, and 24 bases lay between the germline ends. The CDR3 consists of 19 residues. Germline CDR1 reads MDHEN; CDR2 reads SYDVKM. The repertoire was sequenced with immunoSEQ multiplex PCR; TCRdb's copy has only in-frame clones and lacks some. This table has roughly 1 million clones, around 76% appearing once. This chain joins TRBV28 and TRBJ2-7; D is possibly TRBD1 (5 bases). The sample was memory CD4+ T cells sorted from blood. Subset described: CD45RA-negative fraction. The sequence came from a man between 18 and 29 years old in good health. The chain's CDR3 is CASSLSSHLENRRPYEQYF. For the CDR3, the DNA is TGTGCCAGCAGTTTATCGAGTCATTTGGAAAACAGGAGACCCTACGAGCAGTACTTC. The variable domain in full, completed from reference TRBV28 and TRBJ2-7, reads DVKVTQSSRYLVKRTGEKVFLECVQDMDHENMFWYRQDPGLGLRLIYFSYDVKMKEKGDIPEGYSVSREKKERFSLILESASTNQTSMYLCASSLSSHLENRRPYEQYFGPGTRLTVT.